Below, one T cell receptor beta chain is given with its context. Antigen specificity is unknown. The method was immunoSEQ multiplex PCR; TCRdb's version includes in-frame clones alone and lacks a portion of them. The sample carries about 2.4 million clones, roughly 93% recorded once. The sample comes from a study of shared clonotypes between healthy human individuals. Overall study results and limits: Clonotypes which were not shared had lower generation probabilities than clonotypes that all four donors shared. As a rule, naive subsets had a larger estimated richness than memory subsets.

The CDR3 runs 13 residues. The V end lost 3 bases, the J end lost 7 bases, and 10 bases lay between the germline ends. CDR1 and CDR2 from the germline V gene are MDHEN and SYDVKM. The chain has TRBV28 and TRBJ1-5; D uncertain. The sequenced sample consisted of naive CD4+ T cells from PBMCs. Subset of the sample: CD45RA+ positively selected. This receptor was identified in a man between 18 and 35 years old in good health. Some clones in this sample may be carry-over from other donors' samples. This CDR3 reads CASSLGVWQPQHF. The DNA for the CDR3 is TGTGCCAGCAGTTTGGGAGTATGGCAGCCCCAGCATTTT.